These 21 T cell receptor beta chains were all obtained from the same sample, sequenced in a study of blood T cell repertoires in COVID-19. Libraries were prepared by immunoSEQ multiplex PCR; TCRdb keeps only in-frame clonotypes and omits some of them. The data contain around 360,000 clones, around 87% of them singletons. Sequencing was performed on peripheral blood. These receptors came from a woman in her twenties or thirties with COVID-19, enrolled during active disease.

This sequence joins TRBV30 and TRBJ2-7, with D perhaps matching TRBD1 (6 bases). V was shortened by 0 bases and J by 6 bases, with 18 bases between the two germline ends. Germline V gives CDR1 GTSNPN, CDR2 SVGIG (reference sequence). The CDR3 totals 15 residues. The CDR3, as DNA: TGTGCCTGGAGTGTACTTACAGGGCAAAGGGGCGAGCAGTACTTC. It translates to CAWSVLTGQRGEQYF.

The rearrangement uses TRBV15 and TRBJ1-3; the D gene is possibly TRBD1 (6 bases). Trimming stripped 0 bases from V and 2 bases from J, with 11 bases between. CDR1 is LNHNV, CDR2 YYDKDF, per germline (reference sequence). The CDR3 has 16 residues. DNA of the CDR3: TGTGCCACCAGCAGAGATCTTCCAGGGGCTGGAAACACCATATATTTT. Protein: CATSRDLPGAGNTIYF.

The rearrangement links TRBV5-1 to TRBJ2-2, with 11 bases lining up with TRBD2. CDR1 is SGHRS, CDR2 YFSETQ, per germline. V lost 2 bases, J lost 0 bases, and 3 bases stayed unmatched. This CDR3 spans 17 amino acids. The CDR3 bases are TGCGCCAGCAGCTTTACTAGCGGGAGCTCGAACACCGGGGAGCTGTTTTTT. Translating it yields CASSFTSGSSNTGELFF.

The rearrangement joins TRBV19 to TRBJ2-3; TRBD1 might be the D (6 bases). Trimming left V 7 bases short and J 3 bases short, with 17 bases between. Germline CDR1 LNHDA, CDR2 SQIVND (reference sequence). The CDR3 consists of 15 residues. In nucleotides, the CDR3 is TGTGCCAGTAAGGGGGTGACGACAGCTACAGATACGCAGTATTTT. The encoded protein is CASKGVTTATDTQYF.

The V gene is TRBV7-3, the J gene TRBJ2-1, with TRBD1 as a possible D gene (5 bases). The CDR3 runs 14 residues. The V and J ends lost 2 bases and 4 bases respectively, with 9 bases between them. Germline V gives CDR1 SGHTA, CDR2 FQGTGA. The CDR3 here is CASSLLGQYNEQFF. In nucleotides, the CDR3 is TGTGCCAGCAGCTTATTAGGACAATACAATGAGCAGTTCTTC.

The CDR3, as DNA: TGCGCCAGCAGCCAAGCGAGTTACTCCTACGAGCAGTACTTC. Translated, it gives CASSQASYSYEQYF. The J gene is TRBJ2-7, the V gene TRBV4-1; D uncertain. The CDR3 totals 14 residues. Per the germline V gene, CDR1 is MGHRA and CDR2 is YSYEKL. The V end was cut by 1 base, the J end by 0 bases, with 7 bases between.

The chain carries TRBV6-6 and TRBJ1-6; 8 nucleotides match TRBD1. The ends lost 2 bases at V and 7 bases at J; junction bases unmatched: 1. This CDR3 is 14 amino acids long. In germline, CDR1 is MNHNY, CDR2 SVGAGI (reference sequence). Written as DNA, the CDR3 is TGTGCCAGCAGTTACAGGGACAGGAATTCACCCCTCCACTTT. Translation: CASSYRDRNSPLHF.

This clone showed up just a few times. The genes are TRBV2 and TRBJ2-2; no clear D gene. The length of the CDR3 is 12 residues. CDR1 and CDR2 (germline): SNHLY, FYNNEI. The germline V and J ends were trimmed by 8 bases and 2 bases, with 6 bases remaining between them. CDR3 residues: CASEANTGELFF. In nucleotides, the CDR3 is TGTGCCAGCGAGGCTAACACCGGGGAGCTGTTTTTT.

Only a few counts were recorded for this clone. The rearrangement links TRBV6-6 to TRBJ1-1; 7 nucleotides agree with TRBD1. J was trimmed by 10 bases and V by 5 bases; bases with no gene match: 13. CDR1 MNHNY and CDR2 SVGAGI come from the germline V gene (reference sequence). The length of the CDR3 is 14 residues. CDR3 residues: CASSNTLSGGLAFF. CDR3 DNA: TGTGCCAGCAGTAACACCCTTTCAGGGGGGTTAGCTTTCTTT.

The chain combines TRBV28 with TRBJ1-1; weak D call: TRBD1 (6 bases). CDR1 MDHEN and CDR2 SYDVKM come from the germline V gene. V lost 9 bases and J 8 bases, leaving 13 bases between the germline ends. This CDR3 has 11 amino acids. CDR3 sequence reads: CASIQGYEAFF. DNA of the CDR3: TGTGCCAGTATACAGGGATACGAAGCTTTCTTT. Complete variable domain (other parts from reference TRBV28 and TRBJ1-1): DVKVTQSSRYLVKRTGEKVFLECVQDMDHENMFWYRQDPGLGLRLIYFSYDVKMKEKGDIPEGYSVSREKKERFSLILESASTNQTSMYLCASIQGYEAFFGQGTRLTVV.

The CDR3 sequence is CATSAGTPNTGELFF. In DNA form, the CDR3 reads TGTGCCACCAGTGCGGGGACACCGAACACCGGGGAGCTGTTTTTT. The chain has TRBV24-1 and TRBJ2-2, with D maybe TRBD1 (6 bases). Germline CDR1 reads KGHDR; CDR2 reads SFDVKD. Trimming removed 5 bases from V and 0 bases from J, with 9 bases in between. The CDR3 runs to 15 residues.

The chain is built from TRBV5-1 and TRBJ2-5, with a weak D call TRBD2 (5 bases). CDR1 and CDR2 from the germline V gene are SGHRS and YFSETQ. V lost 4 bases and J 4 bases, leaving 14 bases between the germline ends. There are 14 residues in the CDR3. CDR3 amino acids: CASSPTSMVETQYF. CDR3 coding DNA: TGCGCCAGCAGCCCTACTAGTATGGTAGAGACCCAGTACTTC.

This clone has just one count. This chain joins TRBV7-3 and TRBJ1-2, with D maybe TRBD1 (5 bases). V was trimmed by 4 bases and J by 8 bases, leaving 23 bases between them. This CDR3 has 16 amino acids. From germline, CDR1 is SGHTA and CDR2 FQGTGA. CDR3 sequence: CASSSMGHLDDLGYTF. The CDR3 DNA follows: TGTGCCAGCAGCTCTATGGGGCATTTGGACGATTTAGGCTACACCTTC.

The chain joins TRBV7-8 to TRBJ2-7; 7 bases match TRBD2. The V segment lost 1 base and the J segment 3 bases; nucleotides outside the gene matches: 3. The length of the CDR3 is 14 residues. CDR1 and CDR2 from the germline V gene are SGHVS and FQNEAQ. The CDR3 nucleotides read TGTGCCAGCAGCTTAGTTACTAGCGACTACGAGCAGTACTTC. This codes for CASSLVTSDYEQYF.

The chain employs TRBV3-1 (or the pseudogene TRBV3-2) and TRBJ2-7, with a weak D call TRBD2 (5 bases). In germline, CDR1 is LGHDT, CDR2 YNNKEL (reference sequence). The V end lost 0 bases, the J end lost 7 bases, and 16 bases lay between the germline ends. The CDR3 runs 15 residues. Written as DNA, the CDR3 is TGTGCCAGCAGCCAAGAGCGCCCTCCTTCGGGGGAGCAGTACTTC. Its protein product is CASSQERPPSGEQYF.

The gene calls are TRBV2 and TRBJ1-1, with 10 bases identical to TRBD1. J was trimmed by 5 bases and V by 4 bases; bases with no gene match: 4. The germline V gene has CDR1 SNHLY and CDR2 FYNNEI. The CDR3 sequence is 14 residues long. CDR3 in amino acids: CASSGQGARTEAFF. Written as DNA, the CDR3 is TGTGCCAGCAGTGGACAGGGGGCGCGTACTGAAGCTTTCTTT.

The rearrangement joins TRBV3-1 (or the pseudogene TRBV3-2) to TRBJ2-7; 10 bases map to TRBD2. Germline CDR1 and CDR2: LGHDT and YNNKEL (reference sequence). The CDR3 runs 17 residues. J lost 5 bases, V lost 0 bases, and 10 bases had no gene match. CDR3 DNA: TGTGCCAGCAGCCAAGATCCTAGCGGGAGAAATAGTGACGAGCAGTACTTC. Protein product: CASSQDPSGRNSDEQYF.

The J gene is TRBJ2-1, the V gene TRBV20-1, with 11 bases identical to TRBD2. CDR1 and CDR2 (germline): DFQATT, SNEGSKA (reference sequence). J gave up 4 bases and V 3 bases, and 5 bases lay outside the gene matches. The CDR3 has 15 residues. CDR3 loop: CSASRLAGGYNEQFF. For the CDR3, the DNA is TGCAGTGCTAGTAGGTTAGCGGGAGGGTACAATGAGCAGTTCTTC.

The rearrangement joins TRBV5-4 to TRBJ1-5, with a weak D call TRBD1 (5 bases). CDR1 is SGHNT and CDR2 is YYREEE in the germline V gene (reference sequence). Trimming shortened V by 5 bases and J by 6 bases, and 9 bases separated the two germline ends. This CDR3 region has 12 residues. The CDR3 DNA is TGTGCCAGCAGTTTACAGGTTCAGCCCCAGCATTTT. It translates to CASSLQVQPQHF.

The chain links TRBV28 to TRBJ2-1; the D is unclear. CDR1 and CDR2 (germline): MDHEN, SYDVKM. CDR3 length equals 11 residues. Trimming cost V 8 bases and J 5 bases, with 7 bases left between them. The DNA of the CDR3 is TGTGCCAGCGTTCGGGACAATGAGCAGTTCTTC. Protein product: CASVRDNEQFF.

The V call is TRBV28, the J call TRBJ2-3, with TRBD2 matching over 10 bases. Germline CDR1 reads MDHEN; CDR2 reads SYDVKM. This CDR3 contains 14 residues. The ends lost 5 bases at V and 6 bases at J; junction bases unmatched: 5. CDR3 sequence reads: CASSPSGRADTQYF. The CDR3 DNA is TGTGCCAGCAGTCCCAGCGGGAGGGCGGATACGCAGTATTTT. The full variable domain, rest sourced from reference TRBV28 and TRBJ2-3, is DVKVTQSSRYLVKRTGEKVFLECVQDMDHENMFWYRQDPGLGLRLIYFSYDVKMKEKGDIPEGYSVSREKKERFSLILESASTNQTSMYLCASSPSGRADTQYFGPGTRLTVL.